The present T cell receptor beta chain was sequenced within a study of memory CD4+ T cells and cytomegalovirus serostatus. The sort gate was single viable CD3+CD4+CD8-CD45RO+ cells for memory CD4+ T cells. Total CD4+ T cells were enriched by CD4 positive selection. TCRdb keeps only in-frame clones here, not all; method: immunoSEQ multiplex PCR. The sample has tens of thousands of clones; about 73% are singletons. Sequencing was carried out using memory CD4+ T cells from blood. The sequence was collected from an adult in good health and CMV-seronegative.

CDR3 sequence reads: CASSLVVTTVDTEAFF. The CDR3 DNA sequence: TGTGCCAGCAGCTTGGTCGTGACAACAGTGGACACTGAAGCTTTCTTT. This chain connects TRBV5-5 to TRBJ1-1, with D uncertain. CDR1 is SGHKS and CDR2 is YYEKEE in the germline V gene (reference sequence). This CDR3 has 16 residues. Between the trimmed V and J ends, which lost 0 bases and 3 bases, there was a span of 15 bases.